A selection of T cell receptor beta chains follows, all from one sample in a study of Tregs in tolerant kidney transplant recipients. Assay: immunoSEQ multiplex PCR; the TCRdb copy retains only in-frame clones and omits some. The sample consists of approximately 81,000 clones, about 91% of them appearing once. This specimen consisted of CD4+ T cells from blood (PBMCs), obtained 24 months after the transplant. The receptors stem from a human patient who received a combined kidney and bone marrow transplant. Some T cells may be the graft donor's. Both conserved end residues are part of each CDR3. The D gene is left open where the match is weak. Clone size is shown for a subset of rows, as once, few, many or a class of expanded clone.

TGTGCCAGCAGCTTGCTCGGAGGGGGCTCAGGTGAAAAACTGTTTTTT,CASSLLGGGSGEKLFF,TRBD1,TRBJ1-4,.,TRBV5-5
TGTGCCAGCAGCTTAGCGCTGGGAGGGCGTGAAGCTTTCTTT,CASSLALGGREAFF,.,TRBJ1-1,.,TRBV7-6
TGTGCCAGCAGCTTTGGGGGGTTGTACCAAGAGACCCAGTACTTC,CASSFGGLYQETQYF,.,TRBJ2-5,.,TRBV5-4
TGTGCCAGCAGCCCGGGAGGCGGCGAGGAGACCCAGTACTTC,CASSPGGGEETQYF,TRBD2,TRBJ2-5,.,TRBV11-3
TGTGCCGGGAATGTTTATAGAGGCACTGAAGCTTTCTTT,CAGNVYRGTEAFF,.,TRBJ1-1,.,TRBV30
TGTGCCAGCAGGCGGAATGAGCAGTTCTTC,CASRRNEQFF,.,TRBJ2-1,.,TRBV2
TGTGCCAGCTCACCGGCGGGGTCAAGAGCCGCCGGGGAGCTGTTTTTT,CASSPAGSRAAGELFF,.,TRBJ2-2,once,TRBV18
TGTGCCAGCAGCTTGGTGGGGAGGACAGGGGGAGCCTACGAGCAGTACTTC,CASSLVGRTGGAYEQYF,TRBD1,TRBJ2-7,few,TRBV5-6
TGTGCCAGCAGTCGCCCCGGGACTAGCGGCCAAGAGACCCAGTACTTC,CASSRPGTSGQETQYF,TRBD2,TRBJ2-5,.,TRBV5-6
TGCGCCAGCAGCCAAGTGCACGGGAGAAACACCGGGGAGCTGTTTTTT,CASSQVHGRNTGELFF,.,TRBJ2-2,.,TRBV4-3
TGCGCCAGCAGCCAACCAGGAGGATATCGCAATCAGCCCCAGCATTTT,CASSQPGGYRNQPQHF,.,TRBJ1-5,once,TRBV4-1
TGTGCCAGCACCGACAAGAACACCGGGGAGCTGTTTTTT,CASTDKNTGELFF,.,TRBJ2-2,.,TRBV7-9
TGTGCCAGCAGCCTAGGGGGGCCCGAGCCCTACGAGCAGTACTTC,CASSLGGPEPYEQYF,.,TRBJ2-7,.,TRBV7-2
TGTGCCAGCTCACCACCGCGTCGGAGCGGGGGGAGCCCTAGCACAGATACGCAGTATTTT,CASSPPRRSGGSPSTDTQYF,TRBD2,TRBJ2-3,.,TRBV18